The 25 T cell receptor beta chains presented below share a single source sample, sequenced in a study of blood T cell repertoires in COVID-19 (dated by TCRdb to about 2020). Library preparation used the immunoSEQ multiplex PCR assay. This is the immuneACCESS table as TCRdb keeps it, with only in-frame sequences that have V and J called. A part of the clones is gone; compared with another copy, unresolved V genes explain less than half, and the rest is unexplained. The sample table holds some 150,000 clones, of which around 92% were seen once. Clones ranked in the top ten supply approximately 3% of the sample. What was sequenced was peripheral blood. These receptors were obtained from a man aged 55 to 69 with acute or convalescent COVID-19.

The chain has TRBV7-2 and TRBJ1-1; D unclear. The CDR3 spans 11 residues. The germline CDR1 and CDR2 sequences are SGHTA and FQGNSA. V lost 3 bases, J lost 6 bases, and 5 bases lay in between. CDR3 amino acids: CASSFGPEAFF. Written as DNA, the CDR3 is TGTGCCAGCAGCTTTGGGCCTGAAGCTTTCTTT.

The genes are TRBV9 and TRBJ2-1; TRBD2 matches at 11 bases. This CDR3 region has 17 residues. V shed 4 bases and J 0 bases; nucleotides not matched to a gene: 6. Per germline, CDR1 SGDLS and CDR2 YYNGEE. The CDR3 loop is CASSFGLAGSSYNEQFF. In nucleotides, the CDR3 is TGTGCCAGCAGCTTCGGACTAGCGGGTAGCTCCTACAATGAGCAGTTCTTC. The variable domain in full, completed from reference TRBV9 and TRBJ2-1, reads DSGVTQTPKHLITATGQRVTLRCSPRSGDLSVYWYQQSLDQGLQFLIQYYNGEERAKGNILERFSAQQFPDLHSELNLSSLELGDSALYFCASSFGLAGSSYNEQFFGPGTRLTVL.

This clone was counted once. This chain links TRBV29-1 with TRBJ1-2; tentative D call: TRBD1 (5 bases). The CDR3 is 12 residues long. V gave up 4 bases and J gave up 2 bases, with 8 bases separating them. The germline CDR1 and CDR2 sequences are SQVTM and ANQGSEA. This CDR3 is CSVGTGNYGYTF. CDR3 coding DNA: TGCAGCGTTGGAACAGGAAACTATGGCTACACCTTC.

This chain uses TRBV3-1 (or the pseudogene TRBV3-2) with TRBJ1-3; D is unresolved. Per the germline V gene, CDR1 is LGHDT and CDR2 is YNNKEL (reference sequence). The germline V and J ends were trimmed by 1 base and 7 bases, with 11 bases remaining between them. The CDR3 is 14 amino acids. The DNA of the CDR3 is TGTGCCAGCAGCCAAGGAACCAACCAGAACACCATATATTTT. Translating gives CASSQGTNQNTIYF.

The rearrangement uses TRBV7-9 and TRBJ2-5, with 11 bases fitting TRBD1. Germline values: CDR1 SEHNR, CDR2 FQNEAQ (reference sequence). The V gene end was trimmed by 8 bases and the J gene end by 0 bases; junction bases not matched to a gene: 11. The CDR3 length is 17 residues. The CDR3 reads CASYGQGALTDQETQYF. DNA of the CDR3: TGTGCCAGCTACGGACAGGGGGCCCTAACAGACCAAGAGACCCAGTACTTC.

The chain links TRBV9 to TRBJ1-4; TRBD1 might be the D (5 bases). Germline V gives CDR1 SGDLS, CDR2 YYNGEE. The V end lost 5 bases, the J end lost 7 bases, and 12 bases lay between the germline ends. CDR3 length: 13 residues. The CDR3 coding sequence is TGTGCCAGCAGTGCCGGGGGACGTGAAAAACTGTTTTTT. It translates to CASSAGGREKLFF.

As DNA, the CDR3 is TGTGCCAGCAGCTCGCGACAGGGGCTATCTAATGAAAAACTGTTTTTT. Its protein is CASSSRQGLSNEKLFF. This sequence joins TRBV7-8 and TRBJ1-4; 8 nucleotides line up with TRBD1. With 4 bases clipped from V and 3 bases from J, the junction kept 7 bases outside the gene matches. Germline CDR1 reads SGHVS; CDR2 reads FQNEAQ. The CDR3 runs 16 residues.

As concerns this clone: The junction departs from germline at one end; a sequencing error may be responsible. The chain uses TRBV7-6 and TRBJ1-6; the match to TRBD1 covers 7 bases. Germline V gene lookup returns CDR1 SGHVS and CDR2 FNYEAQ. The CDR3 sequence is 17 residues long. CDR3 residues: CASRLGGDRARHSPLHF. DNA of the CDR3: TGTGCCAGCAGGTTAGGGGGCGACAGGGCCCGCCATTCACCCCTCCACTTT.

The chain links TRBV10-3 to TRBJ2-3; 10 positions match TRBD2. The CDR3 covers 13 residues. Germline loops: CDR1 ENHRY, CDR2 SYGVKD. J gave up 6 bases and V 4 bases, and 1 base lay outside the gene matches. The CDR3 is CAISGLAGDTQYF. The CDR3 nucleotides read TGTGCCATCAGTGGACTAGCGGGTGATACGCAGTATTTT.

The rearrangement joins TRBV5-4 to TRBJ1-1; TRBD1 might be the D (6 bases). The CDR3 is 17 residues long. Germline V gives CDR1 SGHNT, CDR2 YYREEE (reference sequence). Between the trimmed V and J ends, which lost 2 bases and 0 bases, there was a span of 17 bases. For the CDR3, the DNA is TGTGCCAGCAGCTTTAAGTTTCCCGGACAGATGAACACTGAAGCTTTCTTT. Translation: CASSFKFPGQMNTEAFF.

This sequence joins TRBV9 and TRBJ2-7; D uncertain. Trimming pared 0 bases from V and 5 bases from J, leaving 12 bases between. The CDR3 extends over 14 amino acids. The V gene's germline CDR1 is SGDLS and CDR2 YYNGEE. CDR3 in DNA: TGTGCCAGCAGCGTAGACCCTAGGATAGACGAGCAGTACTTC. This encodes CASSVDPRIDEQYF.

Regarding this clone: This specimen includes other DNA sequences encoding the same CDR3. The chain recombines TRBV12-3 or TRBV12-4 with TRBJ2-7; D may be TRBD2 (6 bases). The CDR3 length is 13 residues. V was trimmed by 3 bases and J by 2 bases, leaving 8 bases between them. CDR3 residues: CASSLGGPYEQYF. The CDR3 nucleotides are TGTGCCAGCAGTTTGGGAGGACCCTACGAGCAGTACTTC.

This chain joins TRBV15 and TRBJ1-4; D perhaps matches TRBD1 (5 bases). Germline CDR1 and CDR2: LNHNV and YYDKDF (reference sequence). V lost 5 bases to trimming and J lost 0 bases, with 10 bases between them. The CDR3 is made up of 15 amino acids. The CDR3, as DNA: TGTGCCACCAGCGCCGGGGGGGCAACTAATGAAAAACTGTTTTTT. As protein: CATSAGGATNEKLFF.

V usage is TRBV6-2 or TRBV6-3 and J usage is TRBJ1-1, with D uncertain. In germline, CDR1 is MNHEY, CDR2 SVGEGT. Trimming shortened V by 6 bases and J by 1 base, and 9 bases separated the two germline ends. The CDR3 is 13 residues long. For the CDR3, the DNA is TGTGCCAGCAGCCCCAACAAGAACACTGAAGCTTTCTTT. Encoded protein: CASSPNKNTEAFF.

This chain connects TRBV2 to TRBJ1-3; 9 bases match TRBD1. The CDR3 covers 16 residues. V lost 6 bases, J lost 3 bases, and 9 bases stayed unmatched. CDR1 and CDR2 (germline): SNHLY, FYNNEI. The CDR3 DNA sequence: TGTGCCAGCAGGACCGGGACAGGGTTTAATGGAAACACCATATATTTT. It codes for CASRTGTGFNGNTIYF.

The chain couples TRBV10-1 to TRBJ2-1, with 12 bases that match TRBD2. This CDR3 spans 16 amino acids. The ends lost 1 base at V and 3 bases at J; junction bases unmatched: 1. Per the germline V gene, CDR1 is WNHNN and CDR2 is SYGVQD (reference sequence). CDR3 DNA sequence: TGCGCCAGCAGTGAGTGGACTAGCGGGGTCTACAATGAGCAGTTCTTC. Its protein is CASSEWTSGVYNEQFF.

This clone was picked up one time. This rearrangement joins TRBV5-1 to TRBJ2-1; TRBD1 matches 8 bases. With 4 bases clipped from V and 6 bases from J, the junction kept 6 bases outside the gene matches. The CDR3 contains 14 residues. Germline CDR1 reads SGHRS; CDR2 reads YFSETQ. For the CDR3, the DNA is TGCGCCAGCAGCGCTGGACAGGGTGTCAATGAGCAGTTCTTC. This gives the protein CASSAGQGVNEQFF.

The V gene is TRBV11-2, the J gene TRBJ2-7, with TRBD1 matching over 8 bases. Germline CDR1 reads SGHAT; CDR2 reads FQNNGV. The V segment lost 4 bases and the J segment 6 bases; nucleotides outside the gene matches: 8. The CDR3 has 14 amino acids. CDR3 loop: CASSSTTGEAEQYF. Written as DNA, the CDR3 is TGTGCCAGCAGCTCGACGACAGGGGAAGCCGAGCAGTACTTC.

The gene calls are TRBV18 and TRBJ1-1; D gene unclear. CDR3 length: 14 residues. V was pared by 3 bases and J by 7 bases, with 15 bases between. Germline CDR1 is KGHSH and CDR2 is LQKENI. CDR3 amino acids: CASSPRSGPNEAFF. In nucleotides, the CDR3 is TGTGCCAGCTCACCTAGATCCGGTCCAAATGAAGCTTTCTTT.

V usage is TRBV7-9 and J usage is TRBJ2-5; 9 bases are shared with TRBD1. This CDR3 comprises 19 residues. Per germline, CDR1 SEHNR and CDR2 FQNEAQ (reference sequence). J gave up 5 bases and V 2 bases, and 18 bases lay outside the gene matches. The CDR3 sequence: CASSLRVGQGRVGTETQYF. CDR3 DNA sequence: TGTGCCAGCAGCTTAAGGGTCGGACAGGGGAGAGTAGGGACGGAGACCCAGTACTTC.

The chain carries TRBV6-6 and TRBJ1-2; maybe TRBD1 (5 bases). CDR1 and CDR2 from the germline V gene are MNHNY and SVGAGI (reference sequence). The CDR3 contains 14 residues. V was pared by 5 bases and J by 2 bases, with 12 bases between. For the CDR3, the DNA is TGTGCCAGCAGTAATCTGGGGCTCAACTATGGCTACACCTTC. Translated, it gives CASSNLGLNYGYTF.

The chain is built from TRBV5-1 and TRBJ1-2; maybe TRBD1 (5 bases). The CDR3 runs to 12 residues. Trimming stripped 5 bases from V and 0 bases from J, with 5 bases between. Germline CDR1 reads SGHRS; CDR2 reads YFSETQ. The CDR3 here is CASRDTNYGYTF. For the CDR3, the DNA is TGCGCCAGCAGGGACACTAACTATGGCTACACCTTC. Full variable domain (missing parts from reference TRBV5-1 and TRBJ1-2): KAGVTQTPRYLIKTRGQQVTLSCSPISGHRSVSWYQQTPGQGLQFLFEYFSETQRNKGNFPGRFSGRQFSNSRSEMNVSTLELGDSALYLCASRDTNYGYTFGSGTRLTVV.

The chain recombines TRBV24-1 with TRBJ1-1; tentative D call: TRBD1 (6 bases). V was trimmed by 9 bases and J by 2 bases, leaving 21 bases between them. Germline values: CDR1 KGHDR, CDR2 SFDVKD. The CDR3 sequence is 16 residues long. CDR3 bases: TGTGCCACCTCGCATCTTAGGGGGTCCCTTAACACTGAAGCTTTCTTT. This sequence encodes CATSHLRGSLNTEAFF.

This chain uses TRBV2 with TRBJ2-7, with D perhaps TRBD2 (6 bases). The CDR3 has 14 amino acids. V lost 4 bases and J lost 4, with 14 bases in between. Germline CDR1 is SNHLY and CDR2 is FYNNEI. CDR3 bases: TGTGCCAGCAGTGCAGGCGGGGCCAGATACGAGCAGTACTTC. This translates into CASSAGGARYEQYF. The complete variable domain, with remaining parts taken from reference TRBV2 and TRBJ2-7, reads EPEVTQTPSHQVTQMGQEVILRCVPISNHLYFYWYRQILGQKVEFLVSFYNNEISEKSEIFDDQFSVERPDGSNFTLKIRSTKLEDSAMYFCASSAGGARYEQYFGPGTRLTVT.

The gene calls are TRBV2 and TRBJ1-1; 7 nucleotides agree with TRBD1. The CDR3 is made up of 13 amino acids. The germline V gene has CDR1 SNHLY and CDR2 FYNNEI. The V gene end was trimmed by 6 bases and the J gene end by 6 bases; junction bases not matched to a gene: 7. In DNA form, the CDR3 reads TGTGCCAGCAGAACCGACAGGGCTCCTGAAGCTTTCTTT. Its translation is CASRTDRAPEAFF.